Below are 32 T cell receptor beta chains sequenced from a single sample in a study of cytomegalovirus exposure and HLA in healthy donors. The PCR ran on 60 Vbeta and 13 Jbeta primers. The method was immunoSEQ multiplex PCR; TCRdb's version includes in-frame clones alone and lacks a portion of them. The repertoire table contains under 150,000 clones. Sequencing was done on a sample of PBMCs. The receptors originated from a woman aged 60-75 years in good health and CMV-seronegative.

The V call is TRBV7-8, the J call TRBJ1-5; 10 bases fit TRBD1. This CDR3 spans 15 amino acids. V shed 4 bases, J shed 4 bases, and the junction held 4 bases outside the gene matches. From germline, CDR1 is SGHVS and CDR2 FQNEAQ. CDR3 residues: CASSSGQGPNQPQHF. In nucleotides, the CDR3 is TGTGCCAGCAGCTCGGGACAGGGGCCGAATCAGCCCCAGCATTTT.

The J gene is TRBJ1-1, the V gene TRBV28; unclear D gene. CDR1 MDHEN and CDR2 SYDVKM come from the germline V gene. Trimming shortened V by 2 bases and J by 8 bases, and 9 bases separated the two germline ends. There are 12 residues in the CDR3. DNA of the CDR3: TGTGCCAGCAGTTTAGGCCGGGGAGAAGCTTTCTTT. Translating it yields CASSLGRGEAFF.

The CDR3, as DNA: TGCGCCAGCTTTGGGACTAGCTCAAGAGGGACCCAGTACTTC. The encoded protein is CASFGTSSRGTQYF. The V gene is TRBV5-1, the J gene TRBJ2-5; 9 bases map to TRBD2. With V trimmed by 7 bases and J by 7 bases, 11 bases remained unmatched. The length of the CDR3 is 14 residues. Germline V CDR1 and CDR2: SGHRS, YFSETQ.

The chain has TRBV6-4 and TRBJ2-7; 7 nucleotides align to TRBD2. The CDR3 covers 14 residues. Trimming removed 8 bases from V and 3 bases from J; junction bases left unmatched: 10. Germline V gene lookup returns CDR1 MRHNA and CDR2 SNTAGT. The CDR3 DNA sequence: TGTGCCAGCCCCCGAGCGGGGTTAAACTACGAGCAGTACTTC. Its protein product is CASPRAGLNYEQYF.

The rearrangement joins TRBV6-1 to TRBJ1-5; D may be TRBD1 (5 bases). The CDR3 is 16 residues long. CDR1 is MNHNS, CDR2 SASEGT, per germline. Trimming took 4 bases from V and 0 from J, leaving 13 bases between them. CDR3 in amino acids: CASSASGGYSNQPQHF. The CDR3 nucleotides read TGTGCCAGCAGTGCCAGTGGGGGGTATAGCAATCAGCCCCAGCATTTT.

The genes are TRBV18 and TRBJ2-3, with D possibly matching TRBD2 (6 bases). This CDR3 is built from 14 residues. Looked up from germline, CDR1 is KGHSH and CDR2 is LQKENI. V lost 1 base and J 7 bases, leaving 12 bases between the germline ends. As DNA, the CDR3 is TGTGCCAGCTCACCACAGACTAGGCCTTATACGCAGTATTTT. Its translation: CASSPQTRPYTQYF.

The gene calls are TRBV5-1 and TRBJ2-4; TRBD1 matches at 10 bases. From germline, CDR1 is SGHRS and CDR2 YFSETQ. The V gene end was trimmed by 0 bases and the J gene end by 0 bases; junction bases not matched to a gene: 6. This CDR3 comprises 18 residues. The CDR3 DNA reads as TGCGCCAGCAGCTTGGACCCGGACAGGGGGTTAGCCAAAAACATTCAGTACTTC. Translating it yields CASSLDPDRGLAKNIQYF.

The chain couples TRBV29-1 to TRBJ2-5; a weak D match, TRBD1 (5 bases). This CDR3 comprises 13 residues. Trimming removed 3 bases at V and 5 bases at J, with 13 bases between. CDR1 is SQVTM, CDR2 ANQGSEA, per germline. The CDR3 loop reads CSVDKGAWETQYF. Here the CDR3 DNA reads TGCAGCGTTGATAAAGGGGCCTGGGAGACCCAGTACTTC. Variable domain in full (rest from reference TRBV29-1 and TRBJ2-5): SAVISQKPSRDICQRGTSLTIQCQVDSQVTMMFWYRQQPGQSLTLIATANQGSEATYESGFVIDKFPISRPNLTFSTLTVSNMSPEDSSIYLCSVDKGAWETQYFGPGTRLLVL.

V gene TRBV4-1 combines with J gene TRBJ2-3; 7 nucleotides agree with TRBD2. V lost 1 base, J lost 4 bases, and 5 bases stayed unmatched. The CDR3 has 15 residues. Germline CDR1 reads MGHRA; CDR2 reads YSYEKL. CDR3 coding DNA: TGCGCCAGCAGCCAAGCCGGACTAGGACCAGATACGCAGTATTTT. Amino acids: CASSQAGLGPDTQYF.

V gene TRBV27 combines with J gene TRBJ1-5; D is ambiguous. CDR3 length: 15 residues. The germline V gene has CDR1 MNHEY and CDR2 SMNVEV (reference sequence). Between the trimmed V and J ends, which lost 0 bases and 3 bases, there was a span of 9 bases. CDR3 region: CASSLSRLINQPQHF. CDR3 nucleotide sequence: TGTGCCAGCAGTTTATCGCGTTTGATCAATCAGCCCCAGCATTTT.

This chain uses TRBV28 with TRBJ2-2; tentative D call: TRBD2 (6 bases). This CDR3 comprises 13 residues. The germline gives CDR1 MDHEN, CDR2 SYDVKM. Trimming removed 3 bases from V and 6 bases from J, with 8 bases in between. This CDR3 reads CASSFGGPGELFF. In DNA form, the CDR3 reads TGTGCCAGCAGTTTCGGGGGACCCGGGGAGCTGTTTTTT.

V is TRBV7-2 and J is TRBJ2-7, with a possible D match to TRBD2 (5 bases). CDR1 and CDR2 from the germline V gene are SGHTA and FQGNSA. V lost 5 bases to trimming and J lost 7 bases, with 15 bases between them. This CDR3 region has 13 residues. DNA for the CDR3: TGTGCCAGCAGCCGGGTGGGAGTTGGGGAGCAGTACTTC. It specifies CASSRVGVGEQYF.

The J gene is TRBJ2-7, the V gene TRBV18; D remains ambiguous. CDR3 size: 15 residues. V was shortened by 2 bases and J by 0 bases, with 11 bases between the two germline ends. Per the germline V gene, CDR1 is KGHSH and CDR2 is LQKENI. CDR3 sequence: CASSPRQANSYEQYF. CDR3 DNA: TGTGCCAGCTCACCAAGGCAGGCGAACTCCTACGAGCAGTACTTC. Filled out from reference TRBV18 and TRBJ2-7, the complete variable domain reads NAGVMQNPRHLVRRRGQEARLRCSPMKGHSHVYWYRQLPEEGLKFMVYLQKENIIDESGMPKERFSAEFPKEGPSILRIQQVVRGDSAAYFCASSPRQANSYEQYFGPGTRLTVT.

The CDR3 region has the DNA TGCAGCGTTGAATTGGGGGAAGGGATACTAGCGGTCACAGATACGCAGTATTTT. Translated, it gives CSVELGEGILAVTDTQYF. The gene calls are TRBV29-1 and TRBJ2-3, with TRBD2 identical over 8 bases. With 2 bases clipped from V and 2 bases from J, the junction kept 15 bases outside the gene matches. Germline lookup yields CDR1 SQVTM and CDR2 ANQGSEA. This CDR3 has 18 amino acids.

The chain employs TRBV7-9 and TRBJ1-1, with 7 positions matching TRBD1. Germline CDR1 SEHNR, CDR2 FQNEAQ (reference sequence). This CDR3 region has 15 residues. V lost 3 bases to trimming and J lost 5 bases; unmatched junction nucleotides: 9. The CDR3 is CASSLFLTGMTEAFF. The CDR3 region has the DNA TGTGCCAGCAGCTTGTTTTTGACAGGGATGACTGAAGCTTTCTTT.

V usage is TRBV19 and J usage is TRBJ1-2, with D perhaps TRBD1 (5 bases). CDR3 length: 14 amino acids. Germline V gene sequence: CDR1 LNHDA, CDR2 SQIVND (reference sequence). The V gene lost 7 bases and the J gene lost 7 bases, with 19 bases spanning the gap. The CDR3 loop is CASMADTQVAGYTF. The CDR3 nucleotides read TGTGCCAGTATGGCGGACACCCAAGTGGCTGGCTACACCTTC.

The rearrangement uses TRBV7-9 and TRBJ1-5, with D uncertain. V lost 2 bases and J lost 5, with 10 bases in between. In germline, CDR1 is SEHNR, CDR2 FQNEAQ (reference sequence). CDR3 length: 14 residues. Here the CDR3 reads CASSLTPRDQPQHF. In nucleotides, the CDR3 is TGTGCCAGCAGCTTAACCCCGAGGGATCAGCCCCAGCATTTT.

The chain employs TRBV6-5 and TRBJ2-1; D unclear. V lost 7 bases to trimming and J lost 0 bases, with 10 bases between them. CDR3 length: 14 amino acids. CDR1 MNHEY and CDR2 SVGAGI come from the germline V gene. This CDR3 reads CASTPYSSYNEQFF. In DNA form, the CDR3 reads TGTGCCAGCACCCCCTATAGCTCCTACAATGAGCAGTTCTTC.

This chain links TRBV7-8 with TRBJ2-7; TRBD2 might be the D (5 bases). The germline V and J ends were trimmed by 7 bases and 5 bases, with 15 bases remaining between them. In germline, CDR1 is SGHVS, CDR2 FQNEAQ. The CDR3 loop spans 13 amino acids. The CDR3: CASTPREGNEQYF. The DNA for the CDR3 is TGTGCCAGCACCCCCCGAGAGGGAAACGAGCAGTACTTC.

The gene calls are TRBV7-3 and TRBJ1-1, with D perhaps TRBD1 (6 bases). CDR1 and CDR2 (germline): SGHTA, FQGTGA. The V end was cut by 2 bases, the J end by 3 bases, with 7 bases between. The CDR3 loop spans 13 amino acids. The CDR3 region has the DNA TGTGCCAGCAGCTTACAGGGGTACACTGAAGCTTTCTTT. It is translated as CASSLQGYTEAFF.

The rearrangement joins TRBV18 to TRBJ1-1; D might be TRBD1 (5 bases). The ends were cut back, 3 bases at V and 6 bases at J, with 8 bases in the middle. This CDR3 has 12 residues. Per the germline V gene, CDR1 is KGHSH and CDR2 is LQKENI. The CDR3 nucleotides are TGTGCCAGCTCACCGGGGGGTCCTGAAGCTTTCTTT. Its translation is CASSPGGPEAFF.

V usage is TRBV10-3 and J usage is TRBJ1-4, with a tentative D call TRBD1 (6 bases). The V and J ends lost 0 bases and 7 bases respectively, with 12 bases between them. The germline V gene encodes CDR1 ENHRY and CDR2 SYGVKD. CDR3 length equals 15 residues. CDR3 region: CAISESQGRAEKLFF. The CDR3 nucleotides read TGTGCCATCAGTGAGTCTCAGGGGAGGGCTGAAAAACTGTTTTTT.

This chain joins TRBV5-1 and TRBJ2-1; a weak D match, TRBD1 (5 bases). The V end lost 4 bases, the J end lost 3 bases, and 8 bases lay between the germline ends. Germline CDR1 SGHRS, CDR2 YFSETQ. The CDR3 has 13 residues. The CDR3 DNA follows: TGCGCCAGCAGCCAAGGGGACTACAATGAGCAGTTCTTC. Translated: CASSQGDYNEQFF.

V and J are TRBV6-6 and TRBJ2-1; D is undetermined. Between the trimmed V and J ends, which lost 6 bases and 8 bases, there was a span of 11 bases. CDR1 and CDR2 (germline): MNHNY, SVGAGI (reference sequence). CDR3 size: 12 residues. DNA of the CDR3: TGTGCCAGCAGCCCCCGGTCGGATGAGCAGTTCTTC. Protein sequence: CASSPRSDEQFF.

The rearrangement links TRBV2 to TRBJ2-2; possibly TRBD1 for D (5 bases). The CDR3 runs to 13 residues. Germline CDR1 and CDR2: SNHLY and FYNNEI. Trimming cost V 3 bases and J 6 bases, with 8 bases left between them. The DNA of the CDR3 is TGTGCCAGCAGTGAGGCAGGGCCCGGGGAGCTGTTTTTT. Translated, it gives CASSEAGPGELFF.

Here the CDR3 reads CASSPTGGSYEQYF. CDR3 bases: TGTGCCAGCAGCCCGACAGGGGGCTCCTACGAGCAGTACTTC. The V and J genes are TRBV7-2 and TRBJ2-7, with TRBD1 identical over 9 bases. Unmatched junction bases numbered 2, after V lost 5 bases and J lost 0 bases. From germline, CDR1 is SGHTA and CDR2 FQGNSA. The length of the CDR3 is 14 residues.

The chain is built from TRBV2 and TRBJ2-2; 8 nucleotides line up with TRBD1. There are 15 residues in the CDR3. Germline CDR1 reads SNHLY; CDR2 reads FYNNEI. The ends lost 7 bases at V and 4 bases at J; junction bases unmatched: 8. The CDR3 DNA sequence: TGTGCCAGCACCGGACAGGGCTTACCCACCGGGGAGCTGTTTTTT. This codes for CASTGQGLPTGELFF.

The chain recombines TRBV6-5 with TRBJ1-4; TRBD1 agrees at 7 bases. The V and J ends lost 4 bases and 0 bases, in that order; junction bases with no gene match: 2. Germline lookup yields CDR1 MNHEY and CDR2 SVGAGI. This CDR3 region has 15 residues. CDR3 coding DNA: TGTGCCAGCAGTTGGGACAGATCAACTAATGAAAAACTGTTTTTT. This gives the protein CASSWDRSTNEKLFF.

V and J are TRBV11-2 and TRBJ1-5; 10 bases are shared with TRBD1. Germline CDR1 and CDR2: SGHAT and FQNNGV. Trimming cost V 5 bases and J 6 bases; bases outside gene matches: 7. The CDR3 is made up of 15 amino acids. CDR3 sequence (DNA): TGTGCCAGCAGCCCAAGACAGGGGGCGAGTCAGCCCCAGCATTTT. Protein sequence: CASSPRQGASQPQHF.

J is TRBJ1-3 and V is TRBV19; perhaps TRBD1 as D (5 bases). Germline V gene data show CDR1 as LNHDA and CDR2 as SQIVND (reference sequence). There are 14 residues in the CDR3. Trimming took 4 bases from V and 0 from J, leaving 7 bases between them. CDR3 bases: TGTGCCAGTAGTAGGGGCGACTCTGGAAACACCATATATTTT. It translates to CASSRGDSGNTIYF.

This chain links TRBV5-1 with TRBJ2-5; TRBD1 matches 8 bases. The V and J ends lost 3 bases and 0 bases, in that order; junction bases with no gene match: 7. This CDR3 region has 16 residues. Germline V gene lookup returns CDR1 SGHRS and CDR2 YFSETQ. CDR3 nucleotides: TGCGCCAGCAGCTCGGGGACAGGCGCGTACCAAGAGACCCAGTACTTC. Translated: CASSSGTGAYQETQYF.

V usage is TRBV5-5 and J usage is TRBJ1-3; TRBD1 might be the D (6 bases). Germline assignment: CDR1 SGHKS and CDR2 YYEKEE (reference sequence). V lost 0 bases to trimming and J lost 0 bases, with 13 bases between them. This CDR3 region has 17 residues. CDR3 in amino acids: CASSLAAGVGSGNTIYF. The CDR3 DNA follows: TGTGCCAGCAGCTTGGCCGCAGGGGTGGGCTCTGGAAACACCATATATTTT. The whole variable domain, filled in from reference TRBV5-5 and TRBJ1-3, reads DAGVTQSPTHLIKTRGQQVTLRCSPISGHKSVSWYQQVLGQGPQFIFQYYEKEERGRGNFPDRFSARQFPNYSSELNVNALLLGDSALYLCASSLAAGVGSGNTIYFGEGSWLTVV.